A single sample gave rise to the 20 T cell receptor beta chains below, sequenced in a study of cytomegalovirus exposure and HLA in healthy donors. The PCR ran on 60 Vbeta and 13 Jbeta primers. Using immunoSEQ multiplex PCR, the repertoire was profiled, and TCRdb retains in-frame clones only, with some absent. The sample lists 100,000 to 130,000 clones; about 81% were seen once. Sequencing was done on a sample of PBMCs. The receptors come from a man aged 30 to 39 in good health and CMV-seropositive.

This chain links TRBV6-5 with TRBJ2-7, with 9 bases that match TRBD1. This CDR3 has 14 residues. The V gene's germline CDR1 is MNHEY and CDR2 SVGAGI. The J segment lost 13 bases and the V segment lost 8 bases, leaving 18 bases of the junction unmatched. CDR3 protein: CASSLAGTGRRRYF. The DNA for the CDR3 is TGTGCCAGCTCTCTAGCCGGGACAGGGCGACGACGTTACTTC.

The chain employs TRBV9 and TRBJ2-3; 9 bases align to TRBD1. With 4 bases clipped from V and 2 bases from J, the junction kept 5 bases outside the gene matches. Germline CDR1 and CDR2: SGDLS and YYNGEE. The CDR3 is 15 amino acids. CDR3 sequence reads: CASSPGTGLTDTQYF. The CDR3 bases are TGTGCCAGCAGCCCCGGGACAGGGCTCACAGATACGCAGTATTTT.

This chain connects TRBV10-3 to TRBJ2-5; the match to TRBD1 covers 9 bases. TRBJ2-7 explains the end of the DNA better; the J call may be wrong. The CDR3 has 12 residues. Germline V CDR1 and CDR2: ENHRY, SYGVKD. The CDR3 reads CAIRDRGSEQYF. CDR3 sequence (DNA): TGTGCCATCAGGGACAGGGGCTCCGAGCAGTACTTC.

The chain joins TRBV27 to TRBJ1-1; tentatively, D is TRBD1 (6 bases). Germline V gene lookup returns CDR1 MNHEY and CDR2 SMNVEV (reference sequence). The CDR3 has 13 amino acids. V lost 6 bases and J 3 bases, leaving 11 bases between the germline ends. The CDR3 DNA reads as TGTGCCAGCAGATCGGGGGGCGACACTGAAGCTTTCTTT. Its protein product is CASRSGGDTEAFF.

CDR3 in amino acids: CASSLGTGQGNTIYF. The CDR3 nucleotides read TGCGCCAGCAGCCTAGGGACAGGGCAAGGAAACACCATATATTTT. The J gene is TRBJ1-3, the V gene TRBV5-1, with 9 bases matching TRBD1. CDR1 is SGHRS and CDR2 is YFSETQ in the germline V gene. Losses at the gene ends were 4 bases for V and 4 bases for J; bases not matched to a gene: 6. The CDR3 is 15 amino acids. The full variable domain, completed using reference TRBV5-1 and TRBJ1-3, is KAGVTQTPRYLIKTRGQQVTLSCSPISGHRSVSWYQQTPGQGLQFLFEYFSETQRNKGNFPGRFSGRQFSNSRSEMNVSTLELGDSALYLCASSLGTGQGNTIYFGEGSWLTVV.

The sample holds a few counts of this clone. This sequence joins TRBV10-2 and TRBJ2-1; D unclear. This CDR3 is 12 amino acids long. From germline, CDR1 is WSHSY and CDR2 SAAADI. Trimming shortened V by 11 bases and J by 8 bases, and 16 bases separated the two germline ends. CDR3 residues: CAGPPPCDEQFF. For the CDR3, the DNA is TGCGCCGGGCCCCCCCCTTGCGATGAGCAGTTCTTC.

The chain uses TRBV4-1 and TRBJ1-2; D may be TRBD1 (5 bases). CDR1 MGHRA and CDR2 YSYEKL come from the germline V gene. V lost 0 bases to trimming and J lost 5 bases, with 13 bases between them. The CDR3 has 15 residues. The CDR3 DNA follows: TGCGCCAGCAGCCAAGATGGACGGGGGTGGTATGGCTACACCTTC. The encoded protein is CASSQDGRGWYGYTF.

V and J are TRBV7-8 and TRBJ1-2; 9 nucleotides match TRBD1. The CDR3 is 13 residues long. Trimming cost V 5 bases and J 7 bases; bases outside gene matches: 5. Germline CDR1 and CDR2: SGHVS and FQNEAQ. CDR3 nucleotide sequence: TGTGCCAGCAGCGGGCGGACAGGGGTTGGCTACACCTTC. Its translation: CASSGRTGVGYTF.

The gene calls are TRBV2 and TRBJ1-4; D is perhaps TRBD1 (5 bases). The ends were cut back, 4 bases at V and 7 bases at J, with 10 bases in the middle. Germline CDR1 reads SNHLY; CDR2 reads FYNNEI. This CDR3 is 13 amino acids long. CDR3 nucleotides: TGTGCCAGCAGTGGACGTAGGGGTGAAAAACTGTTTTTT. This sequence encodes CASSGRRGEKLFF.

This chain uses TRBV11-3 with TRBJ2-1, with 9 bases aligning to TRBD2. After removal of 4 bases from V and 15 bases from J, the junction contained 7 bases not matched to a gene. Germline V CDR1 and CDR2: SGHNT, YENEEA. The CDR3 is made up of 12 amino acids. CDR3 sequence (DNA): TGTGCCAGCAGCTCACGCAGCGGGGGGATGTTCTTC. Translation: CASSSRSGGMFF.

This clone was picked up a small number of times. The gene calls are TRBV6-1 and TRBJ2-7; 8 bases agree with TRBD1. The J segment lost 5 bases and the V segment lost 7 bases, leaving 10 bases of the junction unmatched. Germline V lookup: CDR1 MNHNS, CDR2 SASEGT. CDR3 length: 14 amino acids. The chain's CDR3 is CASTLGTGGHEQYF. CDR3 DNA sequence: TGTGCCAGCACCTTAGGGACAGGTGGCCACGAGCAGTACTTC.

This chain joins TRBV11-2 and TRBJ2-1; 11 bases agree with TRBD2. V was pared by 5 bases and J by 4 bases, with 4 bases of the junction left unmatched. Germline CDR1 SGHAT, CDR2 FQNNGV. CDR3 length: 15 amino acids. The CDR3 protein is CASSPRLAGYNEQFF. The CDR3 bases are TGTGCCAGCAGCCCTCGACTAGCGGGATACAATGAGCAGTTCTTC. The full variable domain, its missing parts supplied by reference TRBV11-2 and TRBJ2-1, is EAGVAQSPRYKIIEKRQSVAFWCNPISGHATLYWYQQILGQGPKLLIQFQNNGVVDDSQLPKDRFSAERLKGVDSTLKIQPAKLEDSAVYLCASSPRLAGYNEQFFGPGTRLTVL.

The DNA for the CDR3 is TGCAGCGTTCGAACAGGCTACGAGCAGTACTTC. The encoded protein is CSVRTGYEQYF. The chain carries TRBV29-1 and TRBJ2-7, with D perhaps TRBD1 (5 bases). Germline CDR1 and CDR2: SQVTM and ANQGSEA. V was clipped by 5 bases and J by 3 bases, with 8 bases between them. CDR3 length equals 11 residues.

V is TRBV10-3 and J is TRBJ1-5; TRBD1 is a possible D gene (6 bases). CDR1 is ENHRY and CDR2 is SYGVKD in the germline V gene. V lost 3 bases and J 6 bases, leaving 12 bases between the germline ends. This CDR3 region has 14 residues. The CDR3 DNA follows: TGTGCCATCAGTGACACAGGGTATACTCAGCCCCAGCATTTT. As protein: CAISDTGYTQPQHF.

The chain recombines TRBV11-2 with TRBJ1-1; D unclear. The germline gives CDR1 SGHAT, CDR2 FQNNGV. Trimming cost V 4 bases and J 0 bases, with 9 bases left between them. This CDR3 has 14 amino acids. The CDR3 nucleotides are TGTGCCAGCAGCTCCGCGGGCATGAACACTGAAGCTTTCTTT. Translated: CASSSAGMNTEAFF.

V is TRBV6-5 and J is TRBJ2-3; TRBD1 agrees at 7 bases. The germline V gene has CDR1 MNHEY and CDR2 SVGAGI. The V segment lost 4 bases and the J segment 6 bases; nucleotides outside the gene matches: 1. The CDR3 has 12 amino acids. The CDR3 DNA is TGTGCCAGCAGTTTACAGGGGGATACGCAGTATTTT. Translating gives CASSLQGDTQYF.

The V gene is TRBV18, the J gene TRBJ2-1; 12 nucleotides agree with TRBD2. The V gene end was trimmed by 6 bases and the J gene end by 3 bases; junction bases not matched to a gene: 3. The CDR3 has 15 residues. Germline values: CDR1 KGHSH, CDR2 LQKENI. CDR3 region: CASSTLAGGYNEQFF. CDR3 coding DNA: TGTGCCAGCTCGACACTAGCGGGGGGCTACAATGAGCAGTTCTTC.

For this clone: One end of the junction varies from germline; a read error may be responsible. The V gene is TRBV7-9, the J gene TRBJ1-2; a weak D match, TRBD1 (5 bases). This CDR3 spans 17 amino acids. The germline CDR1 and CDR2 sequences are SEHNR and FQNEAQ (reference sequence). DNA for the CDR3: TGTTCCAGCAGCCCCGCGGGGGGGAGGCAGGACGTCTATGGCTACACCTTC. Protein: CSSSPAGGRQDVYGYTF.

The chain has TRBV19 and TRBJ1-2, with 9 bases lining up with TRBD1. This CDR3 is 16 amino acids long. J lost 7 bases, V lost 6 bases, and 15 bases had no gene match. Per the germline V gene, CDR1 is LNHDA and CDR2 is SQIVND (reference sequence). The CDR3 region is CASSNPGQGSTGGYTF. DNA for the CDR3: TGTGCCAGTAGCAATCCGGGACAGGGTTCAACAGGTGGCTACACCTTC.

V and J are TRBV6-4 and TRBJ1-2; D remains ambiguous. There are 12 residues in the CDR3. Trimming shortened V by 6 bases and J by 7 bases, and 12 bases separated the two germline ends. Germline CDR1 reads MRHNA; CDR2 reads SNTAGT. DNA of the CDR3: TGTGCCAGCAGCGGACTGCGGAGTGGCTACACCTTC. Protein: CASSGLRSGYTF.